Here is one T cell receptor (beta chain) with its context. The junction differs from germline at one of its ends, possibly a read error. The entry originates in a study of blood T cells in healthy people across ages. Using a J-beta primer mix together with a sample-barcoded 5' primer, a second PCR was run for roughly 7 to 12 cycles. TCRdb re-analysed the 5' RACE reads in MiXCR, keeping a single row per CDR3 protein. The table has approximately 690,000 distinct CDR3 sequences, under 70% seen once; the top ten hold more than 35%. The CDR3 covers 17 residues. Germline V gene data show CDR1 as SGHRS and CDR2 as YFSETQ.

J is TRBJ2-6 and V is TRBV5-1; 7 bases are a match to TRBD1. This sequence originates from a man in his 60s in good health. The sequenced material came from blood. CDR3 amino acids: CASSWTTGPSGADVLTF. CDR3 sequence (DNA): TGCGCCAGCAGCTGGACGACAGGGCCCTCTGGGGCCGACGTCCTGACTTTC.